Following are 18 T cell receptor beta chains from one sample sequenced in a study of early T cells in non-severe SARS-CoV-2 infection. TCRdb reprocessed the 5' RACE reads with MiXCR, giving one entry per CDR3 protein. The sample includes some 48,000 distinct CDR3 sequences, approximately 7.6% of them seen just once. Sequenced material: whole blood. Receptor source: an adult who was a healthcare worker with PCR-confirmed SARS-CoV-2 infection or an uninfected control (not recorded which).

This clonotype was seen ten or more times. The CDR3 nucleotides are TGCAGTGCTAGAGACCCGGACAGGTTGGGATCTAGAGATAATTCACCCCTCCACTTT. The encoded protein is CSARDPDRLGSRDNSPLHF. The genes are TRBV20-1 and TRBJ1-6, with 7 bases fitting TRBD1. CDR3 length equals 19 residues. The germline gives CDR1 DFQATT, CDR2 SNEGSKA (reference sequence). V shed 0 bases and J 5 bases; nucleotides not matched to a gene: 16.

The sample holds a few counts of this clonotype. The gene calls are TRBV12-3 or TRBV12-4 and TRBJ1-1; D is unclear. Trimming stripped 1 base from V and 2 bases from J, with 8 bases between. This CDR3 spans 14 amino acids. The CDR3 DNA reads as TGTGCCAGCAGTTTAGGGGGAATCAACACTGAAGCTTTCTTT. As protein: CASSLGGINTEAFF.

This clonotype showed up many times. The V call is TRBV10-3, the J call TRBJ2-3; the D is unclear. Germline assignment: CDR1 ENHRY and CDR2 SYGVKD. Trimming took off 3 bases at V and 1 base at J, with 8 bases between the two ends. The CDR3 sequence is 14 residues long. CDR3 sequence (DNA): TGTGCCATCAGTGACGCAAGGGGCACAGATACGCAGTATTTT. Encoded protein: CAISDARGTDTQYF.

This rearrangement joins TRBV20-1 to TRBJ1-5; a possible D gene is TRBD1 (5 bases). The CDR3 covers 19 residues. Trimming cost V 1 base and J 2 bases, with 24 bases left between them. CDR1 and CDR2 (germline): DFQATT, SNEGSKA (reference sequence). The CDR3 sequence: CSARAPGGASSRGNQPQHF. Written as DNA, the CDR3 is TGCAGTGCTAGAGCCCCCGGCGGGGCGTCATCTAGGGGCAATCAGCCCCAGCATTTT.

This clonotype was counted between two and nine times. The chain couples TRBV5-1 to TRBJ2-1; D gene ambiguous. The CDR3 has 13 amino acids. Trimming pared 3 bases from V and 4 bases from J, leaving 8 bases between. Germline V lookup: CDR1 SGHRS, CDR2 YFSETQ. CDR3 DNA: TGCGCCAGCAGCTCGGACGGATACAATGAGCAGTTCTTC. Translation: CASSSDGYNEQFF.

The chain recombines TRBV11-2 with TRBJ2-7; either TRBD1 or TRBD2 may fit D (5 bases each). The CDR3 covers 14 residues. Germline values: CDR1 SGHAT, CDR2 FQNNGV. Trimming shortened V by 0 bases and J by 6 bases, and 12 bases separated the two germline ends. CDR3 in DNA: TGTGCCAGCAGCTTAGATGCTGCGAGGGGCGAGCAGTACTTC. Protein sequence: CASSLDAARGEQYF.

There are a few counts of this clonotype. The chain employs TRBV29-1 and TRBJ2-5; 8 nucleotides line up with TRBD1. This CDR3 contains 14 residues. Germline V lookup: CDR1 SQVTM, CDR2 ANQGSEA. The V segment lost 4 bases and the J segment 1 base; nucleotides outside the gene matches: 5. This chain's CDR3 is CSVAQGGSQETQYF. As DNA, the CDR3 is TGCAGCGTTGCACAGGGGGGTAGCCAAGAGACCCAGTACTTC.

This clonotype was observed at least ten times. This chain links TRBV29-1 with TRBJ2-3; D ambiguous. The V and J ends lost 4 bases and 6 bases respectively, with 17 bases between them. CDR1 and CDR2 (germline): SQVTM, ANQGSEA. The CDR3 has 14 amino acids. CDR3 protein: CSVGVSALSDTQYF. Written as DNA, the CDR3 is TGCAGCGTTGGGGTCTCGGCCCTATCGGATACGCAGTATTTT.

In this sample, this clonotype turned up a few times. This rearrangement joins TRBV18 to TRBJ2-3; the match to TRBD2 covers 11 bases. Unmatched junction bases numbered 4, after V lost 3 bases and J lost 5 bases. The CDR3 length is 15 residues. Germline V gives CDR1 KGHSH, CDR2 LQKENI. CDR3 loop: CASSPRLAGLDTQYF. The CDR3 DNA follows: TGTGCCAGCTCACCCCGACTAGCGGGACTAGATACGCAGTATTTT.

This clonotype was detected a few times. The chain employs TRBV11-2 and TRBJ2-3; TRBD1 aligns across 7 bases. CDR1 is SGHAT, CDR2 FQNNGV, per germline. Losses at the gene ends were 4 bases for V and 0 bases for J; bases not matched to a gene: 4. The CDR3 spans 15 residues. CDR3 DNA: TGTGCCAGCAGCTGGGGACAGCTAAGCACAGATACGCAGTATTTT. It specifies CASSWGQLSTDTQYF.

Ten or more counts support this clonotype. The chain combines TRBV6-2 or TRBV6-3 with TRBJ2-1, with 15 bases aligning to TRBD2. The CDR3 covers 19 residues. Germline V CDR1 and CDR2: MNHEY, SVGEGT. The V segment lost 0 bases and the J segment 6 bases; nucleotides outside the gene matches: 9. The CDR3 reads CASSYSGTSGGPSPNEQFF. CDR3 nucleotides: TGTGCCAGCAGTTACTCCGGGACTAGCGGGGGGCCATCCCCCAATGAGCAGTTCTTC.

The table lists this clonotype with a few counts. The CDR3, as DNA: TGCAGTGCTAGGGTGACAGGGGGTAACACTGAAGCTTTCTTT. Protein sequence: CSARVTGGNTEAFF. The chain joins TRBV20-1 to TRBJ1-1; 9 bases fit TRBD1. J gave up 2 bases and V 3 bases, and 4 bases lay outside the gene matches. Germline CDR1 is DFQATT and CDR2 is SNEGSKA (reference sequence). The CDR3 has 14 amino acids.

V gene TRBV24-1 combines with J gene TRBJ2-7; D is possibly TRBD1 (5 bases). This CDR3 spans 13 amino acids. Germline CDR1 is KGHDR and CDR2 is SFDVKD. V lost 12 bases to trimming and J lost 5 bases, with 19 bases between them. The CDR3 DNA reads as TGTGCCTCCTCCGCAGGGTACCCACACGAGCAGTACTTC. As protein: CASSAGYPHEQYF.

This clonotype occurred many times. V is TRBV10-2 and J is TRBJ1-4; 9 bases fit TRBD1. The CDR3 runs 19 residues. J lost 7 bases, V lost 11 bases, and 26 bases had no gene match. CDR1 and CDR2 (germline): WSHSY, SAAADI. The CDR3 spells CADGDNHVPGQGGAEKLFF. CDR3 bases: TGCGCCGACGGCGATAACCACGTTCCGGGACAGGGAGGTGCTGAAAAACTGTTTTTT.

The table lists this clonotype with a few counts. V usage is TRBV28 and J usage is TRBJ1-1; TRBD1 might be the D (6 bases). Germline lookup yields CDR1 MDHEN and CDR2 SYDVKM. The CDR3 spans 16 residues. V lost 7 bases, J lost 0 bases, and 18 bases lay in between. CDR3 nucleotide sequence: TGTGCCAGCACCCCCCCCGGGGGGCGCGTGAACACTGAAGCTTTCTTT. Protein product: CASTPPGGRVNTEAFF. The full variable domain, with the rest looked up from reference TRBV28 and TRBJ1-1, is DVKVTQSSRYLVKRTGEKVFLECVQDMDHENMFWYRQDPGLGLRLIYFSYDVKMKEKGDIPEGYSVSREKKERFSLILESASTNQTSMYLCASTPPGGRVNTEAFFGQGTRLTVV.

The rearrangement links TRBV19 to TRBJ2-3, with D possibly matching TRBD2 (6 bases). The CDR3 runs to 14 residues. Per the germline V gene, CDR1 is LNHDA and CDR2 is SQIVND (reference sequence). V was cut by 7 bases and J by 0 bases, with 11 bases left in between. The CDR3 sequence is CASTWGTSTDTQYF. The CDR3 DNA follows: TGTGCCAGTACCTGGGGGACTAGCACAGATACGCAGTATTTT. Full variable domain (remainder filled in from reference TRBV19 and TRBJ2-3): DGGITQSPKYLFRKEGQNVTLSCEQNLNHDAMYWYRQDPGQGLRLIYYSQIVNDFQKGDIAEGYSVSREKKESFPLTVTSAQKNPTAFYLCASTWGTSTDTQYFGPGTRLTVL.

This clonotype was counted many times. The chain is built from TRBV2 and TRBJ2-7, with D possibly being TRBD1 (6 bases). V was cut by 4 bases and J by 7 bases, with 14 bases left in between. Germline CDR1 is SNHLY and CDR2 is FYNNEI. The CDR3 is 13 amino acids. CDR3 nucleotide sequence: TGTGCCAGCAGTGGAGGACAGTCTCGGGAGCAGTACTTC. It yields the protein CASSGGQSREQYF.

This clonotype was counted a few times. This chain connects TRBV25-1 to TRBJ1-2, with D maybe TRBD1 (5 bases). CDR3 size: 13 residues. V was pared by 3 bases and J by 3 bases, with 8 bases between. Germline CDR1 MGHDK, CDR2 SYGVNS. The CDR3 nucleotides are TGTGCCAGCAGTGAGACAGCCTACTATGGCTACACCTTC. Translating it yields CASSETAYYGYTF.